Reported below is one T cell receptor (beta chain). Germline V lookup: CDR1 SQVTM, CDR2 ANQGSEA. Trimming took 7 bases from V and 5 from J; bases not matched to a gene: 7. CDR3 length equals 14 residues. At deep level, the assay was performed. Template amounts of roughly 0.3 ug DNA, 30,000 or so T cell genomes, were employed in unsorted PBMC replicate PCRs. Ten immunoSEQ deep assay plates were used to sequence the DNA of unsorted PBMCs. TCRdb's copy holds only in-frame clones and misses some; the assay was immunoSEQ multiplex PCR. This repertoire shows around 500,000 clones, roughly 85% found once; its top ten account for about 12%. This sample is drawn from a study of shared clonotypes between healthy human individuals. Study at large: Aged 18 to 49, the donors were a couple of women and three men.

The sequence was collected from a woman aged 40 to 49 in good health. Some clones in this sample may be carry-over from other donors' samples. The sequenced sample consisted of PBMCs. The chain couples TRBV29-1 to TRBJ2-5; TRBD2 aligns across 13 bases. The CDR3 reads CSGMGLAGLETQYF. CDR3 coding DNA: TGCAGCGGGATGGGACTAGCGGGACTCGAGACCCAGTACTTC. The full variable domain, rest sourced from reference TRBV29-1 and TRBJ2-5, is SAVISQKPSRDICQRGTSLTIQCQVDSQVTMMFWYRQQPGQSLTLIATANQGSEATYESGFVIDKFPISRPNLTFSTLTVSNMSPEDSSIYLCSGMGLAGLETQYFGPGTRLLVL.